This entry features one T cell receptor beta chain sequence. The PCR used 60 Vbeta and 13 Jbeta primers. Sequencing was performed with immunoSEQ multiplex PCR; in TCRdb, only in-frame clones are kept and a portion is missing. The sample has 150,000 to 200,000 clones; 70% are singletons. Trimming stripped 4 bases from V and 1 base from J, with 8 bases between. The CDR3 is 14 residues long. CDR1 and CDR2 (germline): MNHNY, SVGAGI (reference sequence). This record belongs to a study of cytomegalovirus exposure and HLA in healthy donors. The origin of this receptor is a man between 18 and 29 years old in good health and CMV-seropositive. The specimen was PBMCs. V usage is TRBV6-6 and J usage is TRBJ1-3; TRBD1 is a possible D gene (6 bases). The CDR3: CASSLGASGNTIYF. CDR3 nucleotide sequence: TGTGCCAGCAGTTTGGGGGCTTCTGGAAACACCATATATTTT.